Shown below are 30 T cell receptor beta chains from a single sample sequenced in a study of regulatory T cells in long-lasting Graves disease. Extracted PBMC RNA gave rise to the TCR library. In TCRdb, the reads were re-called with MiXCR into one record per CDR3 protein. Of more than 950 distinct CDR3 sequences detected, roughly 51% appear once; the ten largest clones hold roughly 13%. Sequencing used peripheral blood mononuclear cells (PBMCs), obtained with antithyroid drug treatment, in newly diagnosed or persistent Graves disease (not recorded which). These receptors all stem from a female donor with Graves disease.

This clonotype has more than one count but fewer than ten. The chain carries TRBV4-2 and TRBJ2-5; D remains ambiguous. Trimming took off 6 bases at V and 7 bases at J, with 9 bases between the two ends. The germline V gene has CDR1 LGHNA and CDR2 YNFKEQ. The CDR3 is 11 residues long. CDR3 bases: TGTGCCAGCAGAAAAATTGTGACCCAGTACTTC. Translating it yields CASRKIVTQYF.

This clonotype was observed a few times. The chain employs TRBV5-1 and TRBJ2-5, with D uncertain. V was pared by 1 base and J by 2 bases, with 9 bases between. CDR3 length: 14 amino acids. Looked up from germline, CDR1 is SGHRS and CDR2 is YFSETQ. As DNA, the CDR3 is TGCGCCAGCAGCTTGCTTATACAGCAAGAGACCCAGTACTTC. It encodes CASSLLIQQETQYF.

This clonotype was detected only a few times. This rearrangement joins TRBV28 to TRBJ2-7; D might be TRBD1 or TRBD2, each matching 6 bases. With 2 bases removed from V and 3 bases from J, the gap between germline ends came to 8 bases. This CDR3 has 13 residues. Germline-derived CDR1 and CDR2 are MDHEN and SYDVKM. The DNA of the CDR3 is TGTGCCAGCAGTTTACGGGGGCTCTACGAGCAGTACTTC. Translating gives CASSLRGLYEQYF.

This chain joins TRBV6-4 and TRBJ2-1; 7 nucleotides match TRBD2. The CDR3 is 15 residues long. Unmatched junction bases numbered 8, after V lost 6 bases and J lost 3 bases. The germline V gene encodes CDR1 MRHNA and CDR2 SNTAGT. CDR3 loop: CASSPSGGFYNEQFF. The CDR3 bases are TGTGCCAGCAGCCCCTCGGGAGGTTTCTACAATGAGCAGTTCTTC.

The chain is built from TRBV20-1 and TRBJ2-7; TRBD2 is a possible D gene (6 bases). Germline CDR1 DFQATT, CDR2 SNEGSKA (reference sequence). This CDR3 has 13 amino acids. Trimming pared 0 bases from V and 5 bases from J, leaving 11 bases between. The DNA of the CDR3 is TGCAGTGCTAGAGACTGGACTACGGACGAGCAGTACTTC. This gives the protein CSARDWTTDEQYF.

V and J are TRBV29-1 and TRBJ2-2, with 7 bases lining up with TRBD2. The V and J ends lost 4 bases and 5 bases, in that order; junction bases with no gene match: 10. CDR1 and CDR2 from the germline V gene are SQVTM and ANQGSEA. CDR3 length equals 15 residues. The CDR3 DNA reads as TGCAGCGTTGCGGTGGGGAGCGGGATGACCGGGGAGCTGTTTTTT. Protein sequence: CSVAVGSGMTGELFF.

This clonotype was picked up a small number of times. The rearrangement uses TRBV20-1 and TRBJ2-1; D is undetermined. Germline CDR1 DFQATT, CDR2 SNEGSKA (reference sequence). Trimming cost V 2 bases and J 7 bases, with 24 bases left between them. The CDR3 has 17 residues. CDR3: CSARNIGLEQVNNEQFF. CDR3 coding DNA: TGCAGTGCTAGAAACATCGGCCTCGAGCAGGTGAATAATGAGCAGTTCTTC.

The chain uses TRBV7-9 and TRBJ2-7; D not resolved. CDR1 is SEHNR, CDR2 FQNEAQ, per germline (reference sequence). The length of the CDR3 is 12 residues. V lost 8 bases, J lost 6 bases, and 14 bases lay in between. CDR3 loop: CASLGSSSEQYF. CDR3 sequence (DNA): TGTGCCAGCCTAGGATCCTCGTCCGAGCAGTACTTC.

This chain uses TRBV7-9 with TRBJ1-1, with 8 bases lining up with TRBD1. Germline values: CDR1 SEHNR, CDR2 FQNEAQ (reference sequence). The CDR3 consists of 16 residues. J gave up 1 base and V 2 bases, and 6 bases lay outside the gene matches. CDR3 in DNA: TGTGCCAGCAGCTTACGGCCTGGACAGGGGAACACTGAAGCTTTCTTT. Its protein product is CASSLRPGQGNTEAFF.

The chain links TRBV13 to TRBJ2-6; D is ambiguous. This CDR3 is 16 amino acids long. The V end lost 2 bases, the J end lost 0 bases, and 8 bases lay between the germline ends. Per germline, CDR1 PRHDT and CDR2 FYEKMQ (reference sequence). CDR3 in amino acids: CASSLWQYSGANVLTF. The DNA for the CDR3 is TGTGCCAGCAGCTTATGGCAGTACTCTGGGGCCAACGTCCTGACTTTC.

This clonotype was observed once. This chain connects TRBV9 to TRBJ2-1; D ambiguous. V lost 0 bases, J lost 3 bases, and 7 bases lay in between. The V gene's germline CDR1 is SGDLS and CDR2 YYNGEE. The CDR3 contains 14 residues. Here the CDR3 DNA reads TGTGCCAGCAGCGTAGCTACAGACTACAATGAGCAGTTCTTC. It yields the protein CASSVATDYNEQFF.

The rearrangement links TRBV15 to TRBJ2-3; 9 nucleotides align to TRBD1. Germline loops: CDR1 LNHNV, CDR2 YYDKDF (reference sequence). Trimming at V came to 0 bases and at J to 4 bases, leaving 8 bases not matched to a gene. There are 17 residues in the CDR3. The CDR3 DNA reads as TGTGCCACCAGCAGAGACGAAGACAGGGGGGGATCAGATACGCAGTATTTT. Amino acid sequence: CATSRDEDRGGSDTQYF.

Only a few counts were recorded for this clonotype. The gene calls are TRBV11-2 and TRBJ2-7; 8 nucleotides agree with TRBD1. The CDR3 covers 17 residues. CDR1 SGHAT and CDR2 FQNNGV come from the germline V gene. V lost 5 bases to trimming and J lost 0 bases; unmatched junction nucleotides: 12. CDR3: CASSPLGRQGSSYEQYF. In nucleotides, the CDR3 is TGTGCCAGCAGCCCTTTGGGGAGACAGGGGAGCTCCTACGAGCAGTACTTC.

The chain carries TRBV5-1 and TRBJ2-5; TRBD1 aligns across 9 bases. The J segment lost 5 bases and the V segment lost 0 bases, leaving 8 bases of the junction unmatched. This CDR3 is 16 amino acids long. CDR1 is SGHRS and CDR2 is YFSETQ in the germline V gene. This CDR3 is CASSLDRGRVWETQYF. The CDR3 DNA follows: TGCGCCAGCAGCTTGGACAGGGGGCGAGTTTGGGAGACCCAGTACTTC.

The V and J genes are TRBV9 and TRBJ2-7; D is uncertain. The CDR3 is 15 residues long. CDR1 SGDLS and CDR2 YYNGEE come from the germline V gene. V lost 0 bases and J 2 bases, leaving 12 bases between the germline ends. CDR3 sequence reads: CASSVGVHTPYEQYF. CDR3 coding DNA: TGTGCCAGCAGCGTAGGCGTGCATACCCCCTACGAGCAGTACTTC.

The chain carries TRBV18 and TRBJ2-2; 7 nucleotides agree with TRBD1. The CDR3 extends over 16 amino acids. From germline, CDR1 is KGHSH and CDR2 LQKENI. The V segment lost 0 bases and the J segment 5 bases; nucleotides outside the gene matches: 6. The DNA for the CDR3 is TGTGCCAGCTCACCACCCGACAGGGTTGGGACCGGGGAGCTGTTTTTT. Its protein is CASSPPDRVGTGELFF.

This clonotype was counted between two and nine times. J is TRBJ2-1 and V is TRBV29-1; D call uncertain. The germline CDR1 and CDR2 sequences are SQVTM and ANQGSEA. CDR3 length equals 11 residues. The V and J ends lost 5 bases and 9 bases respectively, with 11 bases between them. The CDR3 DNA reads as TGCAGCGTTTCTCAGCGCGGTGAGCAGTTCTTC. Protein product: CSVSQRGEQFF.

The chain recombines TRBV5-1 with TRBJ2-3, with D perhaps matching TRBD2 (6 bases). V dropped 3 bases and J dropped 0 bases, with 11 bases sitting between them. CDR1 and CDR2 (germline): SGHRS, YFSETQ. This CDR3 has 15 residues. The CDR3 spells CASSSGLSSTDTQYF. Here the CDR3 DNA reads TGCGCCAGCAGCTCGGGACTTTCTAGCACAGATACGCAGTATTTT.

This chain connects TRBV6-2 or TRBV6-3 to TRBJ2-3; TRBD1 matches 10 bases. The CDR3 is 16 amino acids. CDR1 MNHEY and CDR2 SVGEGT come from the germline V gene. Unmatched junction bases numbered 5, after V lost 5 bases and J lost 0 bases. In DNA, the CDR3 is TGTGCCAGCAGTAGGCCGGGACAGGGGAGCACAGATACGCAGTATTTT. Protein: CASSRPGQGSTDTQYF.

The chain's CDR3 is CASSPTGTVKVQYF. The CDR3 DNA is TGTGCCAGCAGCCCCACCGGGACAGTTAAGGTGCAGTACTTC. The gene calls are TRBV11-2 and TRBJ2-7; 7 nucleotides line up with TRBD1. V lost 5 bases and J lost 9; bases outside the gene matches: 13. The CDR3 length is 14 residues. Germline V gives CDR1 SGHAT, CDR2 FQNNGV.

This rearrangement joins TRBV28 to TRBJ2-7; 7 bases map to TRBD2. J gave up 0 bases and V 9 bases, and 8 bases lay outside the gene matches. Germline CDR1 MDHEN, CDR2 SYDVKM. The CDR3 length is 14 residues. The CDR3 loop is CASSGSKGSYEQYF. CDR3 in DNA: TGTGCCAGTAGCGGGTCTAAAGGCTCCTACGAGCAGTACTTC.

The CDR3 loop is CASSPSGHSLSNYGYTF. CDR3 in DNA: TGTGCCAGCAGCCCGTCGGGACACTCATTATCTAACTATGGCTACACCTTC. The chain has TRBV5-4 and TRBJ1-2, with TRBD1 as a possible D gene (6 bases). The ends were cut back, 4 bases at V and 0 bases at J, with 19 bases in the middle. CDR3 length equals 17 residues. Looked up from germline, CDR1 is SGHNT and CDR2 is YYREEE (reference sequence).

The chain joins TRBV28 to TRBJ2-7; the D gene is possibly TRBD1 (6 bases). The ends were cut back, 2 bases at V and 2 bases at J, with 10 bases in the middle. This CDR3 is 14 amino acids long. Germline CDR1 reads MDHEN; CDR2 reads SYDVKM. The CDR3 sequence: CASSLHRATYEQYF. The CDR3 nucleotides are TGTGCCAGCAGTTTACACAGGGCTACCTACGAGCAGTACTTC.

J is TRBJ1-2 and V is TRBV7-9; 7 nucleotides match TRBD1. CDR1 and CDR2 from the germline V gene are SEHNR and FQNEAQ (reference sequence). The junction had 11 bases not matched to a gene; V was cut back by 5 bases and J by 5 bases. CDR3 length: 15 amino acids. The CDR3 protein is CASSVTGAPPYGYTF. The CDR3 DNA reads TGTGCCAGCAGCGTTACAGGGGCGCCTCCGTATGGCTACACCTTC.

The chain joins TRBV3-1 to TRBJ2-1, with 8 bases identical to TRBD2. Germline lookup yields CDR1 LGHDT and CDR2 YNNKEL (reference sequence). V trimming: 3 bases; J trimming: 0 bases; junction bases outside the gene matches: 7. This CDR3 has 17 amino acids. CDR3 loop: CASSHRAAGDSYNEQFF. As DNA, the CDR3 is TGTGCCAGCAGCCACCGAGCAGCGGGGGACTCCTACAATGAGCAGTTCTTC.

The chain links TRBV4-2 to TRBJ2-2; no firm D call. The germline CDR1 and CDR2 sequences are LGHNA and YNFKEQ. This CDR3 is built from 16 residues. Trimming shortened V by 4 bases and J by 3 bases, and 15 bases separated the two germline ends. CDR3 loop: CASSPDQTSDTGELFF. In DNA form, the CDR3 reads TGTGCCAGCAGCCCGGACCAGACCTCCGACACCGGGGAGCTGTTTTTT.

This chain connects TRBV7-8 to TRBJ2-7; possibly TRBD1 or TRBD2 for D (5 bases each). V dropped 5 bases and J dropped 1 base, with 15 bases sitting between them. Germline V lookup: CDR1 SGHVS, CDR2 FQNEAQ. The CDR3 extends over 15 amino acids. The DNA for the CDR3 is TGTGCCAGCAGCCGGCGTGGGACGCCTTCCTACGAGCAGTACTTC. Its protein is CASSRRGTPSYEQYF.

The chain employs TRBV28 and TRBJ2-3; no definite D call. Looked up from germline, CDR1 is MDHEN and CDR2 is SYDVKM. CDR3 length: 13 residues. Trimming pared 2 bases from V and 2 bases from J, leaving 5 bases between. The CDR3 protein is CASSLPDTDTQYF. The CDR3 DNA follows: TGTGCCAGCAGTTTACCCGACACAGATACGCAGTATTTT.

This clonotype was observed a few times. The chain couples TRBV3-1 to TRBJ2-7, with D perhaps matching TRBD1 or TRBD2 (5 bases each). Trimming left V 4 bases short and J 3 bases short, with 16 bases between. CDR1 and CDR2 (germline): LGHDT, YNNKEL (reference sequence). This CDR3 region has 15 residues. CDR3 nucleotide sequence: TGTGCCAGCAGCCTCAACCCGGGACGCCGCTACGAGCAGTACTTC. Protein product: CASSLNPGRRYEQYF.

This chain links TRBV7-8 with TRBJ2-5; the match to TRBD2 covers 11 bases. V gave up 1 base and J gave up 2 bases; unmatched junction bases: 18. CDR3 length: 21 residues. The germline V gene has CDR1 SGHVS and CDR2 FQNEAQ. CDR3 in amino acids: CASSLVPGTSGLRVGQETQYF. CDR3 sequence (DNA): TGTGCCAGCAGCTTAGTGCCCGGGACTAGCGGCCTCAGAGTAGGGCAAGAGACCCAGTACTTC. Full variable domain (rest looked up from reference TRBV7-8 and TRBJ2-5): GAGVSQSPRYKVAKRGQDVALRCDPISGHVSLFWYQQALGQGPEFLTYFQNEAQLDKSGLPSDRFFAERPEGSVSTLKIQRTQQEDSAVYLCASSLVPGTSGLRVGQETQYFGPGTRLLVL.